This T cell receptor beta chain emerged from a study of control samples from healthy donors and cancer patients. The CDR3 sequence is 13 residues long. CDR1 and CDR2 from the germline V gene are SGHNT and YENEEA. The ends were cut back, 5 bases at V and 8 bases at J, with 12 bases in the middle. Data came from immunoSEQ multiplex PCR; TCRdb stores just in-frame clones and leaves some out. This table has 150,000 or so clones, roughly 93% appearing once. Source material: blood. The gene calls are TRBV11-3 and TRBJ1-4; possibly TRBD1 for D (5 bases). The receptor comes from a man between 18 and 35 years old in good health. The CDR3 DNA follows: TGTGCCAGCAGCCATCGGCGGGACGAAAAACTGTTTTTT. Its protein product is CASSHRRDEKLFF.